This entry concerns a single TCR beta chain. This sample was included in a study of blood T cell repertoires in COVID-19. Across the study: COVID-19 samples, acute and convalescent, were from the United States, Italy and Spain. T cells, B-cell-depleted T cells, or PBMCs supplied cDNA or gDNA.

In the original processing: From reference gene primer amplification, estimates of nucleated cell counts were derived. Sequencing used immunoSEQ multiplex PCR; TCRdb keeps in-frame clones, though not all of them. The V and J calls and the clone size are those of that table, but D and trimming were determined from the DNA. The data contain around 200,000 clones, around four fifths of them singletons. The CDR3 is made up of 15 amino acids. The germline V gene has CDR1 KGHSH and CDR2 LQKENI. V was clipped by 3 bases and J by 4 bases; unmatched bases: 4. What was sequenced was peripheral blood. V is TRBV18 and J is TRBJ2-1; TRBD2 aligns across 9 bases. The source is a woman older than 75 with active or convalescent COVID-19. In DNA, the CDR3 is TGTGCCAGCTCACCTAGCGGGGGCTTATACAATGAGCAGTTCTTC. It encodes CASSPSGGLYNEQFF. The full variable domain, rest sourced from reference TRBV18 and TRBJ2-1, is NAGVMQNPRHLVRRRGQEARLRCSPMKGHSHVYWYRQLPEEGLKFMVYLQKENIIDESGMPKERFSAEFPKEGPSILRIQQVVRGDSAAYFCASSPSGGLYNEQFFGPGTRLTVL.